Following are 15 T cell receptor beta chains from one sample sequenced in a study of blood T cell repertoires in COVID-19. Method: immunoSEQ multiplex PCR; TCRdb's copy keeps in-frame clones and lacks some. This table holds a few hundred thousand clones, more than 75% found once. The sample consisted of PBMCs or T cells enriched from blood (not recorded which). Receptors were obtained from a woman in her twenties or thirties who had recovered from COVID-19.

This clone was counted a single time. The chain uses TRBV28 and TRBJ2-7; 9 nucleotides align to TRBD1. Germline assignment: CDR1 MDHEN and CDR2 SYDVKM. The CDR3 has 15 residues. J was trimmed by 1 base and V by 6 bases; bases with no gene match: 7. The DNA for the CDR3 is TGTGCCAGCAGGCCACAGGGGGCATGGTCCTACGAGCAGTACTTC. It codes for CASRPQGAWSYEQYF.

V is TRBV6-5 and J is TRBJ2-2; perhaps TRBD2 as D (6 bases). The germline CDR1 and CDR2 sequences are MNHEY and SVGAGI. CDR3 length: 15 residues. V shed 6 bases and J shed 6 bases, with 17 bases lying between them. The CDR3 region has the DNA TGTGCCAGCAGGACGGGAGCCAATGCGGCCGGGGAGCTGTTTTTT. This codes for CASRTGANAAGELFF.

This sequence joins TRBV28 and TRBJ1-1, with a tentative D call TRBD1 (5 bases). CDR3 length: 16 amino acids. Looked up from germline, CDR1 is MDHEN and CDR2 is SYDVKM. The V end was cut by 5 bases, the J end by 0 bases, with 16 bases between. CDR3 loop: CASSHPRAGLNTEAFF. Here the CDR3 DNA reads TGTGCCAGCAGTCACCCTCGAGCAGGGCTGAACACTGAAGCTTTCTTT.

The CDR3 loop is CASSIGRLLGNTEAFF. CDR3 DNA sequence: TGTGCCAGTAGTATAGGGCGGCTTTTGGGGAACACTGAAGCTTTCTTT. V usage is TRBV19 and J usage is TRBJ1-1, with D unresolved. Trimming cost V 1 base and J 1 base, with 13 bases left between them. Germline CDR1 is LNHDA and CDR2 is SQIVND (reference sequence). CDR3 length: 16 amino acids.

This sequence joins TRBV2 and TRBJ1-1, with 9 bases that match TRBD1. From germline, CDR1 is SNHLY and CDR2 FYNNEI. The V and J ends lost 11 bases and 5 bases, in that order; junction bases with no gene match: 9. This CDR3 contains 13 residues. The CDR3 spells CAGTGSMGTEAFF. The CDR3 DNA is TGTGCCGGGACAGGGTCGATGGGAACTGAAGCTTTCTTT.

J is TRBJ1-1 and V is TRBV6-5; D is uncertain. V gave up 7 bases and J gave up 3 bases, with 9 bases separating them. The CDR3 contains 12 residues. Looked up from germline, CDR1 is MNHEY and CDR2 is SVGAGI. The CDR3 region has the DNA TGTGCCAGCAAGATAGGAGACACTGAAGCTTTCTTT. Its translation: CASKIGDTEAFF.

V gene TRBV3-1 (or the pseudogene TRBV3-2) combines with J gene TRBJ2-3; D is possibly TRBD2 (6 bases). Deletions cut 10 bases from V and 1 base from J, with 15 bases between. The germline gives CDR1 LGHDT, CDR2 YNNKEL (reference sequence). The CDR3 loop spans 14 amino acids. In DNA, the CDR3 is TGTGCCAACGACCTAGCGATAGGCACAGATACGCAGTATTTT. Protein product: CANDLAIGTDTQYF.

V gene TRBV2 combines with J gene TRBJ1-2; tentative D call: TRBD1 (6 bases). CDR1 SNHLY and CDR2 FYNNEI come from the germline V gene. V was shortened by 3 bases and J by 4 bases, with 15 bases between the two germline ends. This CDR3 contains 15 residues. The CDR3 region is CASSDLAGVGYGYTF. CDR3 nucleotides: TGTGCCAGCAGTGATCTTGCAGGGGTGGGCTATGGCTACACCTTC.

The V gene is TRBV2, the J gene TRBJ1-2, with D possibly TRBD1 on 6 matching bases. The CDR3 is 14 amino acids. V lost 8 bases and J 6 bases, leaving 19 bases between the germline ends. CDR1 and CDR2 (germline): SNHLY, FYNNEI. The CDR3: CASFEGGRLNGYTF. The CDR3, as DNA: TGTGCCAGCTTCGAGGGGGGGCGATTGAATGGCTACACCTTC.

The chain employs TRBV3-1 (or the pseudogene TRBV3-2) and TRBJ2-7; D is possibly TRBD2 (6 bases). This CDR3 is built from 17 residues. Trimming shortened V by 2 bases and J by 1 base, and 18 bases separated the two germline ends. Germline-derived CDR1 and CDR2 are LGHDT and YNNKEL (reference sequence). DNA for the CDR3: TGTGCCAGCAGCCAACCAAAACCCGGGACTCTTTCCTACGAGCAGTACTTC. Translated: CASSQPKPGTLSYEQYF.

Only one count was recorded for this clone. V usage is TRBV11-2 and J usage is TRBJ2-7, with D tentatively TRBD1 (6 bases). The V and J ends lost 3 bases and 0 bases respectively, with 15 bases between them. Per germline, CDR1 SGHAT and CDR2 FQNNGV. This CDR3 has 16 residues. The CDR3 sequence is CASSLGRGTVSYEQYF. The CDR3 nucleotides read TGTGCCAGCAGCTTGGGAAGGGGGACGGTCTCCTACGAGCAGTACTTC. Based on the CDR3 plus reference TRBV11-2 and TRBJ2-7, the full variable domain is EAGVAQSPRYKIIEKRQSVAFWCNPISGHATLYWYQQILGQGPKLLIQFQNNGVVDDSQLPKDRFSAERLKGVDSTLKIQPAKLEDSAVYLCASSLGRGTVSYEQYFGPGTRLTVT.

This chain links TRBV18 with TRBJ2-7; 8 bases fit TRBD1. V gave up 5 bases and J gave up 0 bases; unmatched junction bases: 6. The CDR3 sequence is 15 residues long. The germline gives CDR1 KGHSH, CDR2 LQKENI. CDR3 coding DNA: TGTGCCAGCTCAGGGGACAGGCAATCCTCCTACGAGCAGTACTTC. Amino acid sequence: CASSGDRQSSYEQYF.

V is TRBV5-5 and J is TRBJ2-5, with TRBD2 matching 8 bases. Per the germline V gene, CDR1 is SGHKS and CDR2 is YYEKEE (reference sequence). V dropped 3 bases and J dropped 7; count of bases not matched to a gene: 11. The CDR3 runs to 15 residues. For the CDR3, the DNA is TGTGCCAGCAGCTGGGGGAATAGCGGGGTTGGGACCCAGTACTTC. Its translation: CASSWGNSGVGTQYF. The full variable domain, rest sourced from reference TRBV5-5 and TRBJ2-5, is DAGVTQSPTHLIKTRGQQVTLRCSPISGHKSVSWYQQVLGQGPQFIFQYYEKEERGRGNFPDRFSARQFPNYSSELNVNALLLGDSALYLCASSWGNSGVGTQYFGPGTRLLVL.

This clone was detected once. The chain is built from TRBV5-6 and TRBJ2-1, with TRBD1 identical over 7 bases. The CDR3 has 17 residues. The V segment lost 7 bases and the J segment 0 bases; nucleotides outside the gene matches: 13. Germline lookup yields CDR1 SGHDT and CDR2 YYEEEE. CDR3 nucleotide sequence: TGTGCCAGCTGTCGGGAAGGGGACAGCAGCTCCTACAATGAGCAGTTCTTC. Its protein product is CASCREGDSSSYNEQFF.

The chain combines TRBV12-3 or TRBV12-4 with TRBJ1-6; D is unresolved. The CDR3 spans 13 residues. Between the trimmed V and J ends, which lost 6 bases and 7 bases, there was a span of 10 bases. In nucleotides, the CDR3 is TGTGCCAGCAGAACAGAGTACAATTCACCCCTCCACTTT. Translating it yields CASRTEYNSPLHF.